The rows below give T cell receptor beta chains drawn from one sample of a study of cytomegalovirus exposure and HLA in healthy donors. TCRdb's copy holds only in-frame clones and misses some; the assay was immunoSEQ multiplex PCR. This sample's table reports 30,000 to 40,000 clones. Sequencing was carried out using PBMCs. The receptor set was obtained from a man aged 35 to 55 in good health and CMV-seropositive. Both conserved end residues are part of each CDR3. The D gene is left open where the match is weak. Some rows mark clone size as missing; the rest say once, few, many or name a class of expanded clone.

d_gene,len,abundance,j_gene,v_gene,CDR3nt,CDR3aa
TRBD2,16,-,TRBJ2-5,TRBV19,TGTGCCAGTAGTATTGGGCTAGCGGGAGAAGGAGAGACCCAGTACTTC,CASSIGLAGEGETQYF
-,12,-,TRBJ2-2,TRBV6-6,TGTGCCAGCAGCTGGGCCCCTGGGGAGCTGTTTTTT,CASSWAPGELFF
TRBD1,15,-,TRBJ2-3,TRBV5-1,TGCGCCAGCAGCTTACGGACAGGGGCCGGAGATACGCAGTATTTT,CASSLRTGAGDTQYF
TRBD1,16,-,TRBJ1-6,TRBV7-2,TGTGCCAGCAGACCAGGACAGGGCCCCTATAATTCACCCCTCCACTTT,CASRPGQGPYNSPLHF
-,16,-,TRBJ2-1,TRBV5-1,TGCGCCAGCAGCTGGATCGCGGGACAGTTAGACAATGAGCAGTTCTTC,CASSWIAGQLDNEQFF
-,15,-,TRBJ2-2,TRBV7-2,TGTGCCAGCAGCCCGGTTGGCCGGGGGACCGGGGAGCTGTTTTTT,CASSPVGRGTGELFF
-,14,-,TRBJ2-5,TRBV12-5,TGTGCTAGTGGTTTGGCAGTTACGGGAGAGACCCAGTACTTC,CASGLAVTGETQYF
-,13,-,TRBJ1-1,TRBV6-4,TGTGCCAGCAGTGACAGGGGCCCCCACGAAGCTTTCTTT,CASSDRGPHEAFF
-,12,-,TRBJ2-1,TRBV30,TGTGCCTGGGGGGGGAGAGACAATGAGCAGTTCTTC,CAWGGRDNEQFF
-,11,-,TRBJ2-1,TRBV19,TGTGCCACCTCGGGGAGATATGAGCAGTTCTTC,CATSGRYEQFF
-,13,medium-sized,TRBJ2-7,TRBV6-6,TGTGCCAGCAGCTCGACAGAAGTCTACGAGCAGTACTTC,CASSSTEVYEQYF
-,10,-,TRBJ2-7,TRBV20-1,TGCAGTGCTAGACCATACGAGCAGTACTTC,CSARPYEQYF
TRBD1,16,-,TRBJ1-2,TRBV5-4,TGTGCCAGCAGCTCTTCCAGGGGGGACACCAACTATGGCTACACCTTC,CASSSSRGDTNYGYTF
TRBD1,14,-,TRBJ1-4,TRBV18,TGTGCCAGCTCACCGGGACAGGAGGAAGGAAAACTGTTTTTT,CASSPGQEEGKLFF
TRBD1,13,-,TRBJ2-7,TRBV9,TGTGCCAGCAGCACCCGGACAGGGGACGAGCAGTACTTC,CASSTRTGDEQYF
TRBD1,15,-,TRBJ1-1,TRBV25-1,TGTGCCAGCAGTGACTCGACAGGGGCTTGGACTGAAGCTTTCTTT,CASSDSTGAWTEAFF
-,16,-,TRBJ2-7,TRBV7-9,TGTGCCAGCAGCTTAGTGCCCCCGGACACCCCCTACGAGCAGTACTTC,CASSLVPPDTPYEQYF
-,14,-,TRBJ2-7,TRBV7-8,TGTGCCAGCAGCTTGAAAGGGGACAACTACGAGCAGTACTTC,CASSLKGDNYEQYF
TRBD1,18,-,TRBJ2-6,TRBV28,TGTGCCAGCAGTTTCAGACAGGGGGTAGGCTCTGGGGCCAACGTCCTGACTTTC,CASSFRQGVGSGANVLTF
TRBD2,15,-,TRBJ2-2,TRBV11-3,TGTGCCAGCAAGCCGGGTCTAGCGGGCCCCGGGGAGCTGTTTTTT,CASKPGLAGPGELFF
TRBD1,15,-,TRBJ2-3,TRBV5-1,TGCGCCAGCACCCGAGGGCAGGGGGCTGTAGATACGCAGTATTTT,CASTRGQGAVDTQYF
-,15,-,TRBJ1-3,TRBV5-4,TGTGCCAGCAGCTTGGGAGGGGGCTCTGGAAACACCATATATTTT,CASSLGGGSGNTIYF
TRBD2,14,-,TRBJ2-1,TRBV29-1,TGCAGCGTTGTAGTACTAGCGGGATCCAATGAGCAGTTCTTC,CSVVVLAGSNEQFF
TRBD1,15,-,TRBJ2-1,TRBV7-9,TGTGCCAGCAGCCCAGACAGGGTCACCTACAATGAGCAGTTCTTC,CASSPDRVTYNEQFF
-,15,-,TRBJ2-3,TRBV7-2,TGTGCCAGCAGTCGTCTAACGGGAGTGGGGGATACGCAGTATTTT,CASSRLTGVGDTQYF
-,15,-,TRBJ1-4,TRBV15,TGTGCCACCAGCACCGACACTGCAACTAATGAAAAACTGTTTTTT,CATSTDTATNEKLFF
-,15,-,TRBJ2-7,TRBV18,TGTGCCAGCTCGCCTCGGGGGGCTCCGAATTACGAGCAGTACTTC,CASSPRGAPNYEQYF
TRBD1,13,-,TRBJ2-7,TRBV6-1,TGTGCCAGCAGACCGGGACAGACCTACGAGCAGTACTTC,CASRPGQTYEQYF
TRBD1,13,-,TRBJ1-2,TRBV7-2,TGTGCCAGCAGCGTAGGACAGGGCTATGGCTACACCTTC,CASSVGQGYGYTF
-,14,-,TRBJ2-7,TRBV6-6,TGTGCCAGCCGTCCGGGGGAGTTGATATACGAGCAGTACTTC,CASRPGELIYEQYF
TRBD2,15,-,TRBJ2-7,TRBV19,TGTGCCAGTAGTATAGAGCGGGAGGGCCTCTCCGGGCAGTACTTC,CASSIEREGLSGQYF
TRBD2,16,-,TRBJ2-3,TRBV7-9,TGTGCCAGCAGCCCTCGACTAGCGGCCCGGACAGATACGCAGTATTTT,CASSPRLAARTDTQYF
TRBD2,15,-,TRBJ2-7,TRBV6-4,TGTGCCAGCAGTGTAGCGGGAGGAAGCTCCTACGAGCAGTACTTC,CASSVAGGSSYEQYF
-,15,-,TRBJ1-4,TRBV7-9,TGTGCCAGCAGCTATAACAGGGCAGATAATGAAAAACTGTTTTTT,CASSYNRADNEKLFF
TRBD2,16,-,TRBJ2-5,TRBV10-3,TGTGCCATCAGTGCCGGGACTAGCGGAAATCAAGAGACCCAGTACTTC,CAISAGTSGNQETQYF
-,12,-,TRBJ1-5,TRBV6-1,TGTGCCAGCAGTACAGGGACTCAGCCCCAGCATTTT,CASSTGTQPQHF
TRBD1,15,-,TRBJ1-4,TRBV5-5,TGTGCCAGCAGCGCGGTGGGACAGGGTGATGAAAAACTGTTTTTT,CASSAVGQGDEKLFF
TRBD1,15,-,TRBJ2-2,TRBV19,TGTGCCAGTAGTCCGGGACAGACGAACACCGGGGAGCTGTTTTTT,CASSPGQTNTGELFF
-,10,-,TRBJ1-1,TRBV29-1,TGCAGTGCAGAGAACACTGAAGCTTTCTTT,CSAENTEAFF
-,14,-,TRBJ2-1,TRBV18,TGTGCCAGCTCACAGGGGGACACAGTTTACAAGCAGTTCTTC,CASSQGDTVYKQFF
TRBD1,13,-,TRBJ2-7,TRBV25-1,TGTGCCAGCAGAAGGGACAGGGGACACGAGCAGTACTTC,CASRRDRGHEQYF
TRBD2,16,-,TRBJ2-1,TRBV5-1,TGCGCCAGCAGCTTGGGTACGGGAGGCTCCTACAATGAGCAGTTCTTC,CASSLGTGGSYNEQFF
-,15,-,TRBJ2-3,TRBV10-3,TGTGCCATCAGTGACCAGGACACTAGCACAGATACGCAGTATTTT,CAISDQDTSTDTQYF
-,14,-,TRBJ2-3,TRBV7-3,TGTGCCAGCAGCCCGCATGAGGAGCAAGATACGCAGTATTTT,CASSPHEEQDTQYF
TRBD2,16,-,TRBJ2-7,TRBV7-9,TGTGCCAGCAGCTTACATGGGCTAGCGGGAGCGAACGAGCAGTACTTC,CASSLHGLAGANEQYF
-,15,-,TRBJ1-2,TRBV6-1,TGTGCCAGCAGCTGGGAGGCCGCGGGGTCTGATGGCTACACCTTC,CASSWEAAGSDGYTF
-,13,-,TRBJ1-4,TRBV29-1,TGCAGCGTTTCAGGGTCGGGTAATGAAAAACTGTTTTTT,CSVSGSGNEKLFF
-,11,-,TRBJ1-5,TRBV30,TGTGCCTGGAGTGTGGCGGGGACCCAGCATTTT,CAWSVAGTQHF
TRBD2,15,-,TRBJ2-3,TRBV7-9,TGTGCCAGCAGCACAGGACTAGGACTCACAGATACGCAGTATTTT,CASSTGLGLTDTQYF
-,15,-,TRBJ1-2,TRBV6-6,TGTGCCAGCAGTACAGGCGGCCAGTTTTTCTATGGCTACACCTTC,CASSTGGQFFYGYTF
TRBD2,15,-,TRBJ2-7,TRBV7-9,TGTGCCAGTGCGGGACTAGCGGGAGCAACCTACGAGCAGTACTTC,CASAGLAGATYEQYF
-,13,-,TRBJ1-1,TRBV19,TGTGCCAGTAGGGGCAGGGGTCACACTGAAGCTTTCTTT,CASRGRGHTEAFF
TRBD1,13,-,TRBJ1-1,TRBV30,TGTGCCTGGAAACAGGGGGGAATCACTGAAGCTTTCTTT,CAWKQGGITEAFF